This entry lists 3 T cell receptor beta chains sequenced from one sample in a study of shared clonotypes between healthy human individuals. TCRdb's table, derived via immunoSEQ multiplex PCR, lists solely in-frame clones and lacks some. This table holds millions of clones, approximately 90% found once. What was sequenced was naive CD4+ T cells sorted from blood. Specified subset: CD45RA+ positively selected. These receptor sequences come from a man aged 18 to 29 in good health.

The count of this clone is one. Other nucleotide sequences in the sample specify the same CDR3. The chain combines TRBV18 with TRBJ1-2; D uncertain. Germline V lookup: CDR1 KGHSH, CDR2 LQKENI. Trimming pared 2 bases from V and 0 bases from J, leaving 7 bases between. There are 14 residues in the CDR3. The CDR3 nucleotides read TGTGCCAGCTCACCAGTCGAGGCTAACTATGGCTACACCTTC. Its protein is CASSPVEANYGYTF.

This clone was seen once. In DNA, the CDR3 is TGTGCCAGCAGTTATCAGGGGGCGGGATCACCCCTCCACTTT. Its translation is CASSYQGAGSPLHF. The chain recombines TRBV6-5 with TRBJ1-6; 8 bases align to TRBD1. Trimming removed 3 bases from V and 10 bases from J; junction bases left unmatched: 5. The CDR3 contains 14 residues. Looked up from germline, CDR1 is MNHEY and CDR2 is SVGAGI.

In the case of this clone: Other DNA sequences in the same sample also yield this CDR3. The rearrangement joins TRBV5-1 to TRBJ2-1; TRBD2 matches at 9 bases. With 3 bases clipped from V and 2 bases from J, the junction kept 3 bases outside the gene matches. The CDR3 extends over 15 amino acids. Germline V gives CDR1 SGHRS, CDR2 YFSETQ. CDR3: CASSSGLAAYNEQFF. CDR3 bases: TGCGCCAGCAGCTCGGGACTAGCAGCCTACAATGAGCAGTTCTTC. Combining the CDR3 with reference TRBV5-1 and TRBJ2-1 gives the whole variable domain KAGVTQTPRYLIKTRGQQVTLSCSPISGHRSVSWYQQTPGQGLQFLFEYFSETQRNKGNFPGRFSGRQFSNSRSEMNVSTLELGDSALYLCASSSGLAAYNEQFFGPGTRLTVL.